These 10 T cell receptor beta chains share one sample of origin, sequenced in a study of tumour-infiltrating T cells in Burkitt lymphoma. Measured with immunoSEQ multiplex PCR; TCRdb has only the in-frame clones, and not every one. Among roughly 15,000 clones listed, about 30% were seen once. Sequencing was carried out using tumor tissue. These receptors originate from a human donor with diffuse large B-cell lymphoma.

In its sample, this clone ranks as medium-sized. This sequence joins TRBV11-2 and TRBJ2-7, with D hard to call. Trimming removed 1 base from V and 6 bases from J, with 13 bases in between. Germline CDR1 is SGHAT and CDR2 is FQNNGV. The CDR3 extends over 14 amino acids. In nucleotides, the CDR3 is TGTGCCAGCAGCTTAGCTGGAGACTCCCGCGAGCAGTACTTC. It is translated as CASSLAGDSREQYF. Based on the CDR3 plus reference TRBV11-2 and TRBJ2-7, the full variable domain is EAGVAQSPRYKIIEKRQSVAFWCNPISGHATLYWYQQILGQGPKLLIQFQNNGVVDDSQLPKDRFSAERLKGVDSTLKIQPAKLEDSAVYLCASSLAGDSREQYFGPGTRLTVT.

This sequence joins TRBV30 and TRBJ2-7; no reliable D call. The CDR3 spans 12 residues. V was shortened by 0 bases and J by 7 bases, with 10 bases between the two germline ends. CDR1 GTSNPN and CDR2 SVGIG come from the germline V gene (reference sequence). CDR3 amino acids: CAWSVWVSEQYF. DNA for the CDR3: TGTGCCTGGAGTGTCTGGGTTTCGGAGCAGTACTTC.

This clone was picked up a small number of times. The V gene is TRBV11-2, the J gene TRBJ2-5; D gene ambiguous. The V gene lost 2 bases and the J gene lost 4 bases, with 5 bases spanning the gap. Germline values: CDR1 SGHAT, CDR2 FQNNGV. This CDR3 is built from 12 residues. CDR3 in amino acids: CASSLRVETQYF. The CDR3 DNA is TGTGCCAGCAGCTTAAGGGTAGAGACCCAGTACTTC.

This clone was observed a few times. CDR3 sequence: CASSPMAVGGAGELFF. The CDR3 DNA sequence: TGTGCCAGCAGCCCCATGGCAGTCGGTGGTGCCGGGGAGCTGTTTTTT. The gene calls are TRBV2 and TRBJ2-2; D is ambiguous. The V gene lost 6 bases and the J gene lost 6 bases, with 20 bases spanning the gap. The CDR3 is made up of 16 amino acids. Germline V gene sequence: CDR1 SNHLY, CDR2 FYNNEI.

Only a few counts were recorded for this clone. The chain links TRBV7-9 to TRBJ2-7, with D tentatively TRBD1 or TRBD2 (7 bases each). The V gene lost 5 bases and the J gene lost 5 bases, with 16 bases spanning the gap. The germline gives CDR1 SEHNR, CDR2 FQNEAQ (reference sequence). The CDR3 runs 14 residues. The CDR3 is CASSHVSGTDEQYF. As DNA, the CDR3 is TGTGCCAGCAGCCACGTGAGCGGGACAGACGAGCAGTACTTC.

By sample fraction, this clone is medium-sized. The chain recombines TRBV2 with TRBJ1-1, with 9 bases aligning to TRBD1. The CDR3 loop spans 16 amino acids. The V and J ends lost 5 bases and 0 bases, in that order; junction bases with no gene match: 7. Germline lookup yields CDR1 SNHLY and CDR2 FYNNEI. Written as DNA, the CDR3 is TGTGCCAGCAGTAAGTCGACAGGGGGAATGAACACTGAAGCTTTCTTT. Translation gives CASSKSTGGMNTEAFF.

The chain uses TRBV7-2 and TRBJ2-7, with unresolved D. With 5 bases removed from V and 2 bases from J, the gap between germline ends came to 4 bases. This CDR3 has 11 residues. Per the germline V gene, CDR1 is SGHTA and CDR2 is FQGNSA. This chain's CDR3 is CASSPTYEQYF. The CDR3 DNA reads as TGTGCCAGCAGCCCTACCTACGAGCAGTACTTC.

This chain links TRBV2 with TRBJ1-1, with D uncertain. Germline CDR1 SNHLY, CDR2 FYNNEI. This CDR3 region has 14 residues. V shed 1 base and J shed 7 bases, with 13 bases lying between them. The CDR3 DNA follows: TGTGCCAGCAGTGAAGTTGGGGAGGGCCTTGAAGCTTTCTTT. This encodes CASSEVGEGLEAFF.

The chain uses TRBV9 and TRBJ1-5; D call uncertain. The V and J ends lost 4 bases and 4 bases respectively, with 9 bases between them. Germline V gene data show CDR1 as SGDLS and CDR2 as YYNGEE. The length of the CDR3 is 13 residues. The CDR3 here is CASSTAGNQPQHF. CDR3 sequence (DNA): TGTGCCAGCAGCACCGCGGGGAATCAGCCCCAGCATTTT. Variable domain in full (rest from reference TRBV9 and TRBJ1-5): DSGVTQTPKHLITATGQRVTLRCSPRSGDLSVYWYQQSLDQGLQFLIQYYNGEERAKGNILERFSAQQFPDLHSELNLSSLELGDSALYFCASSTAGNQPQHFGDGTRLSIL.

This clone showed up just a few times. The V call is TRBV4-1, the J call TRBJ2-5, with no clear D. The germline gives CDR1 MGHRA, CDR2 YSYEKL. The CDR3 sequence is 16 residues long. V was cut by 4 bases and J by 4 bases, with 19 bases left in between. The CDR3: CASSLTTDGSGETQYF. CDR3 coding DNA: TGCGCCAGCAGCCTCACCACAGACGGTTCGGGAGAGACCCAGTACTTC.